This T cell receptor (beta chain) came from a study of control samples from healthy donors and cancer patients. This CDR3 contains 16 residues. The V segment lost 5 bases and the J segment 7 bases; nucleotides outside the gene matches: 16. Germline V gene sequence: CDR1 SGHTA, CDR2 FQGNSA. Concerning this clone: At the DNA level, this CDR3 is encoded by other sequences in the same sample as well.

Assay: immunoSEQ multiplex PCR; the TCRdb copy retains only in-frame clones and omits some. The sample yields roughly 370,000 clones, about 93% seen once. The V gene is TRBV7-2, the J gene TRBJ1-2; TRBD1 aligns across 7 bases. This sequence originates from a middle-aged man with head and neck cancer. The sequenced sample was PBMCs. The CDR3 DNA reads as TGTGCCAGCAGCGTGACGATGGCGGGGCAGGGGGGTGGCTACACCTTC. Protein sequence: CASSVTMAGQGGGYTF.